This TCR beta chain comes out of a study of identical twins. A single record per CDR3 protein comes from TCRdb applying MiXCR to the 5' RACE reads. The sample yields more than 200,000 distinct CDR3 sequences, less than 9.5% seen once. The V and J ends lost 5 bases and 1 base respectively, with 18 bases between them. The germline gives CDR1 SGHAT, CDR2 FQNNGV. This CDR3 region has 17 residues. The chain joins TRBV11-2 to TRBJ2-4; the D gene is possibly TRBD1 (6 bases). This sequence was found in a woman younger than 35 in good health. Material: memory (CD45RO+) T cells sorted from blood. The CDR3, as DNA: TGTGCCAGCAGCCAACTACAGGGAAGGTGGGCCAAAAACATTCAGTACTTC. Amino acids: CASSQLQGRWAKNIQYF.